This TCR beta chain derives from a study of human T cells and chemical hapten exposure. Study-wide background: Researchers reported sensitizing an approximately 2 cm by approximately 2 cm upper inner arm skin site with 2% DPC. Readings were taken at 6 days from patch tests that had applied 0.01% DPC to the upper back.

The CDR3 consists of 16 residues. Germline-derived CDR1 and CDR2 are LNHDA and SQIVND (reference sequence). V was trimmed by 6 bases and J by 0 bases, leaving 16 bases between them. Documented time point: patch test 2, 6 weeks after DPC sensitization. Regarding treatment: therapeutic diphenylcyclopropenone sensitization with weekly scalp DPC. Total RNA was isolated from whole blood that had not been fractionated. TCRdb ran MiXCR on the RACE reads and lists one entry per CDR3 protein. The sample holds 35,000 to 50,000 distinct CDR3 sequences, approximately 9.7% seen once. This clonotype occurred many times.

This TCR was sampled from a woman aged 25 to 39 with alopecia areata. Some clones in this sample may be carry-over from other donors' samples. The V gene is TRBV19, the J gene TRBJ2-3, with a possible D match to TRBD1 (5 bases). The sample here was whole blood, taken in connection with sensitization to the hapten diphenylcyclopropenone (DPC). The CDR3 protein is CASSLVAGSSTDTQYF. The CDR3 nucleotides are TGTGCCAGTAGCCTGGTGGCAGGGTCTAGCACAGATACGCAGTATTTT.